This T cell receptor beta chain was sequenced in a study of blood T cell repertoires in COVID-19. CDR1 is MNHEY and CDR2 is SVGAGI in the germline V gene. This CDR3 spans 15 amino acids. The V gene lost 5 bases and the J gene lost 2 bases, with 13 bases spanning the gap. Original methodology: It was from reference gene primer amplification that nucleated cell counts were estimated. Only in-frame clones appear in the TCRdb table, and some are missing; sequencing was by immunoSEQ multiplex PCR. V and J calls and clone size are those listed in that table; D and trimming were worked out from the DNA. The sample has 50,000 to 75,000 clones, 85% to 90% seen once; the top ten hold about 21%. This clone was counted only a few times.

The chain has TRBV6-5 and TRBJ1-5; weak D call: TRBD1 (6 bases). This TCR was sampled from a woman aged 50 to 60 with active or convalescent COVID-19. Source material: peripheral blood. The CDR3 region has the DNA TGTGCCAGCAGTCCGCGGGGGCTTGGCAATCAGCCCCAGCATTTT. This sequence encodes CASSPRGLGNQPQHF.